This entry features one T cell receptor (beta chain) sequence. This sample stems from a study of blood T cell repertoires in COVID-19. About the research overall: Both acute and convalescent COVID-19 samples were obtained from the United States, Italy and Spain. PBMCs, B-cell-depleted T cells, or T cells were the source of the cDNA or gDNA that made up the material.

Per germline, CDR1 MGHRA and CDR2 YSYEKL. This CDR3 has 14 residues. V was trimmed by 3 bases and J by 7 bases, leaving 13 bases between them. Per the study methods: Quantification of nucleated cells was approximated via reference gene primer amplification. Clones were sequenced by immunoSEQ multiplex PCR, and TCRdb holds only the in-frame ones, with some missing. V and J calls and clone size are copied from that table; D and trimming were computed from the DNA. This table has more than 150,000 clones, around 80% appearing once. The chain is built from TRBV4-1 and TRBJ1-5; no reliable D call. The sequence derives from a woman aged 55 to 70 with acute or convalescent COVID-19. The specimen was peripheral blood. CDR3 coding DNA: TGCGCCAGCAGCCATCCCTGGAGAGGGCAGCCCCAGCATTTT. As protein: CASSHPWRGQPQHF.